The 22 T cell receptor beta chains below come from one sample, sequenced in a study of spatial heterogeneity in lung cancer. For these receptors, no antigen is known. Study-wide results and limits: In tumors, expanded intratumoral alpha and beta TCR counts tracked mutation counts.

TCRdb itself ran the 5' RACE reads through MiXCR, one entry per CDR3 protein. Here the sample spans around 12,000 distinct CDR3 sequences, over 6.5% being singletons. Time point specified: sample taken at primary tumor resection. This sample comprised lung tumor tissue, obtained at surgery. These receptors originate from a female donor with early-stage non-small cell lung cancer.

There are many counts of this clonotype. The rearrangement joins TRBV20-1 to TRBJ2-7, with 8 bases fitting TRBD1. The CDR3 loop spans 13 amino acids. Germline loops: CDR1 DFQATT, CDR2 SNEGSKA (reference sequence). V shed 5 bases and J 7 bases; nucleotides not matched to a gene: 10. The CDR3 reads CSAPRTGSGEQYF. CDR3 coding DNA: TGCAGTGCTCCGCGGACAGGGTCGGGGGAGCAGTACTTC.

This clonotype was seen ten or more times. V usage is TRBV7-2 and J usage is TRBJ1-2, with 9 bases aligning to TRBD1. Germline V gene data show CDR1 as SGHTA and CDR2 as FQGNSA. This CDR3 contains 14 residues. The ends lost 0 bases at V and 8 bases at J; junction bases unmatched: 4. The CDR3 sequence: CASSLAGQGGGYTF. As DNA, the CDR3 is TGTGCCAGCAGCTTAGCGGGACAGGGCGGGGGCTACACCTTC.

As regards this clonotype: This may come from a read error, since a much larger clone is one base off. V gene TRBV7-2 combines with J gene TRBJ1-3; D is undetermined. This CDR3 spans 13 amino acids. CDR1 and CDR2 (germline): SGHTA, FQGNSA. The CDR3 DNA sequence: TGTGCCAACAGCCCCAACAGCAGAAACACCATATATTTT. It encodes CANSPNSRNTIYF.

The sample holds many counts of this clonotype. The rearrangement joins TRBV28 to TRBJ1-1, with D maybe TRBD1 (5 bases). Trimming stripped 5 bases from V and 8 bases from J, with 9 bases between. The CDR3 contains 11 residues. CDR1 and CDR2 from the germline V gene are MDHEN and SYDVKM. CDR3 amino acids: CASSGRGEAFF. The CDR3, as DNA: TGTGCCAGCAGTGGTCGGGGGGAAGCTTTCTTT.

This clonotype showed up many times. The chain carries TRBV9 and TRBJ2-7; D gene ambiguous. The germline V gene has CDR1 SGDLS and CDR2 YYNGEE. This CDR3 contains 12 residues. V lost 3 bases and J lost 7, with 11 bases in between. CDR3 in amino acids: CASSAPPGEQYF. The CDR3 bases are TGTGCCAGCAGCGCCCCCCCGGGTGAGCAGTACTTC.

At least ten counts were recorded for this clonotype. The chain recombines TRBV5-4 with TRBJ1-2; no reliable D call. Trimming shortened V by 1 base and J by 3 bases, and 7 bases separated the two germline ends. The V gene's germline CDR1 is SGHNT and CDR2 YYREEE (reference sequence). CDR3 size: 13 residues. The CDR3 nucleotides are TGTGCCAGCAGCTTGCGGGCGGACTATGGCTACACCTTC. This translates into CASSLRADYGYTF.

This clonotype has a count of ten or more. This chain joins TRBV20-1 and TRBJ2-3; D not resolved. This CDR3 comprises 14 residues. Between the trimmed V and J ends, which lost 6 bases and 0 bases, there was a span of 13 bases. CDR1 DFQATT and CDR2 SNEGSKA come from the germline V gene (reference sequence). CDR3 nucleotides: TGCAGTGCGGCCAGCGCGACTAGCACAGATACGCAGTATTTT. Amino acids: CSAASATSTDTQYF.

This clonotype was observed at least ten times. The V and J genes are TRBV29-1 and TRBJ1-1, with D tentatively TRBD1 (5 bases). CDR3 length equals 15 residues. Between the trimmed V and J ends, which lost 3 bases and 0 bases, there was a span of 14 bases. Germline lookup yields CDR1 SQVTM and CDR2 ANQGSEA. The CDR3 reads CSVDSPGGVNTEAFF. In DNA form, the CDR3 reads TGCAGCGTTGATTCCCCGGGGGGGGTGAACACTGAAGCTTTCTTT.

This clonotype is medium-sized in the sample. The chain employs TRBV2 and TRBJ2-3, with a possible D match to TRBD1 (6 bases). Looked up from germline, CDR1 is SNHLY and CDR2 is FYNNEI. V was trimmed by 6 bases and J by 8 bases, leaving 15 bases between them. This CDR3 contains 13 residues. CDR3 in amino acids: CASRDRPRATQYF. The CDR3 DNA reads TGTGCCAGCAGAGACAGGCCTCGGGCTACGCAGTATTTT.

This clonotype appeared many times. V and J are TRBV18 and TRBJ2-3, with D possibly matching TRBD2 (6 bases). Germline loops: CDR1 KGHSH, CDR2 LQKENI. Trimming took off 6 bases at V and 3 bases at J, with 10 bases between the two ends. CDR3 length equals 13 residues. The CDR3 loop reads CASSPGETDTQYF. DNA of the CDR3: TGTGCCAGCTCTCCGGGAGAAACAGATACGCAGTATTTT.

This clonotype occurred many times. CDR3 protein: CASLLRDRGITEQFF. The CDR3 DNA is TGTGCCAGCCTTCTCCGGGACAGGGGAATAACTGAGCAGTTCTTC. The chain employs TRBV2 and TRBJ2-1, with TRBD1 matching over 10 bases. This CDR3 is 15 amino acids long. J was trimmed by 9 bases and V by 8 bases; bases with no gene match: 13. Germline V gene lookup returns CDR1 SNHLY and CDR2 FYNNEI.

This clonotype was picked up many times. This chain connects TRBV6-6 to TRBJ2-5; a weak D match, TRBD2 (7 bases). The CDR3 length is 14 residues. Germline CDR1 MNHNY, CDR2 SVGAGI (reference sequence). The V and J ends lost 7 bases and 1 base respectively, with 13 bases between them. CDR3 in amino acids: CASILGGGQETQYF. In nucleotides, the CDR3 is TGTGCCAGCATCCTAGGGGGGGGCCAAGAGACCCAGTACTTC.

Many counts were recorded for this clonotype. The V gene is TRBV28, the J gene TRBJ2-7; no firm D call. V lost 7 bases to trimming and J lost 6 bases, with 7 bases between them. Per the germline V gene, CDR1 is MDHEN and CDR2 is SYDVKM. The CDR3 runs 10 residues. CDR3 sequence: CASKICEQYF. The CDR3 coding sequence is TGTGCCAGCAAAATTTGCGAGCAGTACTTC.

This clonotype was recorded many times. The genes are TRBV6-5 and TRBJ1-4; the match to TRBD1 covers 7 bases. Unmatched junction bases numbered 5, after V lost 4 bases and J lost 3 bases. Germline V lookup: CDR1 MNHEY, CDR2 SVGAGI. CDR3 size: 15 residues. The CDR3 DNA reads TGTGCCAGCAGTTCCTCAGGGGGACCTAATGAAAAACTGTTTTTT. The encoded protein is CASSSSGGPNEKLFF.

There are many counts of this clonotype. This CDR3 reads CAISKKTEAYNEQFF. In nucleotides, the CDR3 is TGTGCCATCAGTAAAAAGACAGAAGCCTACAATGAGCAGTTCTTC. This chain links TRBV10-3 with TRBJ2-1; a weak D match, TRBD1 (5 bases). Germline V gene lookup returns CDR1 ENHRY and CDR2 SYGVKD. V was cut by 5 bases and J by 2 bases, with 13 bases left in between. The CDR3 is made up of 15 amino acids.

This clonotype is medium-sized by share. This chain joins TRBV4-3 and TRBJ2-5; possible D gene TRBD1, 5 bases. Trimming left V 3 bases short and J 4 bases short, with 12 bases between. The CDR3 consists of 14 residues. Per the germline V gene, CDR1 is LGHNA and CDR2 is YSLEER. CDR3 region: CASSQGQRVETQYF. CDR3 in DNA: TGCGCCAGCAGCCAGGGGCAAAGGGTAGAGACCCAGTACTTC.

Relative to its sample, this clonotype is medium-sized. The chain combines TRBV18 with TRBJ1-3; tentatively, D is TRBD1 (5 bases). Looked up from germline, CDR1 is KGHSH and CDR2 is LQKENI. Trimming took 0 bases from V and 0 from J, leaving 6 bases between them. This CDR3 has 15 residues. The CDR3 DNA sequence: TGTGCCAGCTCACCACCGAGGGGCTCTGGAAACACCATATATTTT. It encodes CASSPPRGSGNTIYF.

This clonotype has ten or more counts. The rearrangement uses TRBV30 and TRBJ2-4; tentatively, D is TRBD2 (6 bases). Germline V lookup: CDR1 GTSNPN, CDR2 SVGIG (reference sequence). This CDR3 spans 15 amino acids. Trimming took off 0 bases at V and 2 bases at J, with 11 bases between the two ends. The chain's CDR3 is CAWSVRGNPKNIQYF. The CDR3 DNA reads as TGTGCCTGGAGTGTACGCGGGAATCCCAAAAACATTCAGTACTTC. Looking up the rest from reference TRBV30 and TRBJ2-4 gives the full variable domain: SQTIHQWPATLVQPVGSPLSLECTVEGTSNPNLYWYRQAAGRGLQLLFYSVGIGQISSEVPQNLSASRPQDRQFILSSKKLLLSDSGFYLCAWSVRGNPKNIQYFGAGTRLSVL.

This clonotype has just a few counts. The rearrangement joins TRBV27 to TRBJ1-1, with 9 bases identical to TRBD1. The J segment lost 6 bases and the V segment lost 6 bases, leaving 8 bases of the junction unmatched. Germline V gives CDR1 MNHEY, CDR2 SMNVEV (reference sequence). The CDR3 spans 14 residues. CDR3 protein: CASRPLRDRAEAFF. The CDR3 nucleotides are TGTGCCAGCAGACCGCTACGGGACAGGGCTGAAGCTTTCTTT.

This clonotype is labeled medium-sized. The rearrangement uses TRBV4-3 and TRBJ2-7; TRBD1 agrees at 9 bases. This CDR3 has 15 amino acids. The V segment lost 4 bases and the J segment 1 base; nucleotides outside the gene matches: 5. Germline CDR1 LGHNA, CDR2 YSLEER. The CDR3 bases are TGCGCCAGCAGCCGACTGGGGACAGGGTCCTACGAGCAGTACTTC. Its protein is CASSRLGTGSYEQYF.

This clonotype is classed as medium-sized. V gene TRBV16 combines with J gene TRBJ2-7, with a weak D call TRBD1 (6 bases). This CDR3 has 14 amino acids. With 3 bases removed from V and 4 bases from J, the gap between germline ends came to 13 bases. Germline V gene data show CDR1 as KGHSY and CDR2 as FQNENV. CDR3 in amino acids: CASSHHRAWYEQYF. The DNA for the CDR3 is TGTGCCAGCAGCCATCACAGGGCTTGGTACGAGCAGTACTTC.

This clonotype rates as medium-sized. The chain combines TRBV2 with TRBJ1-5; 7 positions match TRBD1. J gave up 4 bases and V 6 bases, and 9 bases lay outside the gene matches. The CDR3 runs 15 residues. Germline CDR1 is SNHLY and CDR2 is FYNNEI. This CDR3 is CASSSGTERNQPQHF. CDR3 nucleotide sequence: TGTGCCAGCAGCTCCGGGACAGAGAGAAATCAGCCCCAGCATTTT. The entire variable domain, with the rest obtained from reference TRBV2 and TRBJ1-5, is as follows: EPEVTQTPSHQVTQMGQEVILRCVPISNHLYFYWYRQILGQKVEFLVSFYNNEISEKSEIFDDQFSVERPDGSNFTLKIRSTKLEDSAMYFCASSSGTERNQPQHFGDGTRLSIL.